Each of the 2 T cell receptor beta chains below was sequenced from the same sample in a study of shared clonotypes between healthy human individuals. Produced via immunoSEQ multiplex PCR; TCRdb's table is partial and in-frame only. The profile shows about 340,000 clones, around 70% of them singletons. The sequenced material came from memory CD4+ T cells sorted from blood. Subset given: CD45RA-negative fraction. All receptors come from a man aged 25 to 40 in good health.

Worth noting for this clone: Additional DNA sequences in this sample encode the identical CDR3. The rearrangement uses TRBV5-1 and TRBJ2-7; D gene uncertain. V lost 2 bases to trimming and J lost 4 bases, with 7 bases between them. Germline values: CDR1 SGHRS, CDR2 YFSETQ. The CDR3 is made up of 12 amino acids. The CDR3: CASSLDAYEQYF. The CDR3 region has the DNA TGCGCCAGCAGCTTAGACGCATACGAGCAGTACTTC. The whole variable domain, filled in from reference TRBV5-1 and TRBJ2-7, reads KAGVTQTPRYLIKTRGQQVTLSCSPISGHRSVSWYQQTPGQGLQFLFEYFSETQRNKGNFPGRFSGRQFSNSRSEMNVSTLELGDSALYLCASSLDAYEQYFGPGTRLTVT.

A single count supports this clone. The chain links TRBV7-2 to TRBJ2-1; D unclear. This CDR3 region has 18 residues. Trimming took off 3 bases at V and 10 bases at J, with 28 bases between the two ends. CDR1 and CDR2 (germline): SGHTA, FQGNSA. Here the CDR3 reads CASSLAVTRTLTPGEQFF. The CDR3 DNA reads TGTGCCAGCAGCTTGGCCGTTACGAGAACCCTCACCCCTGGAGAGCAGTTCTTC.